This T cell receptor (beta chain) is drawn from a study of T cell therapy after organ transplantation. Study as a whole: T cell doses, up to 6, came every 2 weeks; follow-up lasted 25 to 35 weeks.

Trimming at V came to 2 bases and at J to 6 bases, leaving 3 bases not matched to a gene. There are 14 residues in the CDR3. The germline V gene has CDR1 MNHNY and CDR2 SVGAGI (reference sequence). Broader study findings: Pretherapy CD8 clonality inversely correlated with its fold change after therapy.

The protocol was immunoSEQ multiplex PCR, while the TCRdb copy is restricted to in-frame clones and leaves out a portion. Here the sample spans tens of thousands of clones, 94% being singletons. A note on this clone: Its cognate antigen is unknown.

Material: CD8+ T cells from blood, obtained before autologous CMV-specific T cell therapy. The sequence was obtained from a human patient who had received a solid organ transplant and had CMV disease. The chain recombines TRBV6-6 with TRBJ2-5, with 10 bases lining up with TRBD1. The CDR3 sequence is CASSYDRGRKTQYF. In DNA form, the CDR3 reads TGTGCCAGCAGTTACGACAGGGGGCGGAAGACCCAGTACTTC.